The source of this T cell receptor (beta chain) is a study of blood T cell repertoires in COVID-19. On the study more broadly: PBMCs, B-cell-depleted T cells, or T cells were the source of the cDNA or gDNA that made up the material.

CDR3 length: 14 residues. The germline V gene has CDR1 LNHDA and CDR2 SQIVND (reference sequence). Trimming cost V 5 bases and J 3 bases; bases outside gene matches: 7. In this sample, this clone turned up a few times. Study processing details: It was from reference gene primer amplification that nucleated cell counts were estimated. Libraries were prepared by immunoSEQ multiplex PCR; TCRdb keeps only in-frame clonotypes and omits some of them. The DNA was the basis for D and trimming; V, J and clone size are from that table. The profile covers fewer than 35,000 clones, with 88% appearing a single time and about 8.4% taken by the ten largest.

The receptor comes from a woman in her 50s with active COVID-19. The chain joins TRBV19 to TRBJ2-7, with TRBD1 identical over 7 bases. Sequenced: peripheral blood. DNA for the CDR3: TGTGCCAGTAGTCCCGGGACAGCCTTCTACGAGCAGTACTTC. Its translation: CASSPGTAFYEQYF. The full variable domain, in which reference TRBV19 and TRBJ2-7 provide the parts outside the CDR3, is DGGITQSPKYLFRKEGQNVTLSCEQNLNHDAMYWYRQDPGQGLRLIYYSQIVNDFQKGDIAEGYSVSREKKESFPLTVTSAQKNPTAFYLCASSPGTAFYEQYFGPGTRLTVT.